This passage covers 2 T cell receptor beta chains from one sample sequenced in a study of T cell responses to AZD1222 COVID-19 vaccine. Only in-frame clones appear in the TCRdb table, and some are missing; sequencing was by immunoSEQ multiplex PCR. The data show 100,000 to 150,000 clones, with 87% seen just once and about 10% held by the top ten. The source was peripheral blood, collected on day 0 of AZD1222 vaccination. The origin of the receptors is an adult in good health.

The V gene is TRBV7-3, the J gene TRBJ2-3; 7 bases are shared with TRBD2. CDR1 and CDR2 from the germline V gene are SGHTA and FQGTGA. Germline trimming cut 0 bases from V and 0 bases from J; bases unmatched to any gene: 6. The CDR3 is made up of 17 amino acids. CDR3 coding DNA: TGTGCCAGCAGCTTAACGGGGTCTAGCGGCAGCACAGATACGCAGTATTTT. Its protein product is CASSLTGSSGSTDTQYF.

The rearrangement joins TRBV25-1 to TRBJ1-1; a possible D gene is TRBD1 (6 bases). This CDR3 is 16 amino acids long. V was trimmed by 2 bases and J by 3 bases, leaving 16 bases between them. Germline V gives CDR1 MGHDK, CDR2 SYGVNS. The CDR3 coding sequence is TGTGCCAGCAGTGAAAGGGGAATCGGGGGCCACACTGAAGCTTTCTTT. Protein sequence: CASSERGIGGHTEAFF.